What follows is one T cell receptor beta chain and its context. Its recognized antigen is unknown. Per-base quality was not reported, and no clone a single base away is much larger than it. Amplification of TCR beta CDR3 regions was carried out from RNA transcripts. For the first round of RT-PCR on the TCR CDR3, the HTBI primer set was used together with the Qiagen OneStep RT-PCR kit. The libraries were constructed in a second round of multiplex PCR and then size-selected and purified. The libraries were sequenced on an Illumina HiSeq2000 using paired-end 100 bp reads. In the paper's pipeline: Raw data were processed with SOAPnuke, discarding reads with adapters, uncalled bases, mean Phred below 15, or no exact constant-primer or identifier match. COPE v1.2.5 was used to merge high-quality paired reads, and clonotypes were defined as unique nucleotide sequences. MiTCR v1.1 was used to align the clonotypes against IMGT TRBV, TRBD and TRBJ reference segments. The analysis was restricted to V-J combinations with a frequency above 0.0001, which together covered around 99% of the repertoires. A TCS score was defined as the ratio between F50 (clonal expansion) and ExV (chaos), using BLOSUM62-based TCRdist between CDR3 peptides within each V-J. Welch's t-statistics and random forest reduced roughly 540 V-J features to about 13, which were used in a naive Bayes classifier (R e1071). TCRdb trimmed the raw reads at Q25, called clones with MiXCR and kept productive beta chains. Here each entry gathers all rows of one CDR3 protein and keeps the most common genes and DNA. None of the V and J calls come from the authors' own analysis; TCRdb made them. In this sample the table shows some 420,000 distinct CDR3 sequences, approximately 14% of which occur a single time. The ten largest clones take up 5.3% of the sample.

This sample is part of a study of T cells in Graves' hyperthyroidism and ophthalmopathy (dated by TCRdb to about 2019). For the study in its entirety: Peripheral blood was sampled at the time of initial diagnosis, prior to any treatment. The roughly 100 discovery patients were divided at random into training and test sets in a 7:3 ratio. Following sampling, methimazole starting at 30 mg daily was given to hyperthyroidism patients, and high-dose intravenous methylprednisolone was given to ophthalmopathy patients. According to the paper, TCR Vbeta CDR3 sequencing was carried out on approximately 140 peripheral blood samples, which came from about 45 ophthalmopathy, approximately 78 hyperthyroidism and approximately 17 progressor patients. A discovery cohort of about 95 patients, roughly 43 with Graves' ophthalmopathy and over 55 with stable Graves' hyperthyroidism, was used to find distinguishing TCR V-J signatures. An independent validation cohort of 18 to 20 hyperthyroidism patients and approximately 17 patients who later progressed to ophthalmopathy tested prospective prediction of ophthalmopathy. Thyroid tissue and blood T-cell repertoires from six Graves' hyperthyroidism patients were also compared in the study. The investigation overall reported the following: No statistical method was used to fix the sample size in advance, and group allocation was not hidden from the investigators. A 13 V-J signature model separated ophthalmopathy from stable hyperthyroidism, with about 90% sensitivity and approximately 81% specificity in cross-validation and 80%/75% in testing. Most expanded thyroid clonotypes (frequency above 0.001) were also detected in blood, a finding suggesting that blood repertoires may reflect thyroid immune responses. In validation, the model predicted progression to ophthalmopathy with approximately 70% sensitivity and 72% to 85% specificity, a median of 6.5 months before onset.

Graves' hyperthyroidism was defined as stable when no progression to ophthalmopathy occurred over 18 months of follow-up. The hyperthyroidism patients were between 18 and 65 years old and newly diagnosed, with a disease duration of less than 2 months. Any patient with an uncontrolled infection, another autoimmune disease, pregnancy or lactation was excluded. Clinical symptoms, serum thyroxine and TRAb, thyroid ultrasound, and orbital computed tomography formed the basis for the diagnoses. PBMCs were separated from 7.5 to 10 ml of fresh peripheral blood using Ficoll-Paque density gradient centrifugation. Total RNA was extracted with Trizol reagent, and quality was checked on an Agilent 2100 Bioanalyzer. The specimen sequenced was blood. The receptor was isolated from a woman aged 18 to 35 with Graves' hyperthyroidism.

The DNA reads TGCGCCAGCAGCCAAGATACCAGGGGCCCTTATCAGCCCCAGCATTTT. It translates to CASSQDTRGPYQPQHF. The rearrangement joined TRBV4-3 to TRBJ1-5; the D gene is perhaps TRBD1, on 6 matching bases. The germline V gene provides CDR1 LGHNA and CDR2 YSLEER. The CDR3 covers 16 residues, taking in both the cysteine and the phenylalanine. Only the CDR3 region is kept as DNA, spanning 48 bases read in frame from base 1. V lost 0 bases and J lost 5 bases; the stretch between them is 14 bases long.